This T cell receptor beta chain is drawn from a study of blood T cell repertoires in COVID-19. The overall study: Samples taken during acute and convalescent COVID-19 were collected in the United States, Italy and Spain.

Those enrolled, adults aged roughly 18 to 90 years, came from about two dozen US areas. Categorization into cohorts depended on clinical history that participants reported. Participants classified as exposed had met a COVID-19 case within 2 weeks before study entry. Clones were sequenced by immunoSEQ multiplex PCR, and TCRdb holds only the in-frame ones, with some missing. This table holds under 450,000 clones, approximately 93% found once. CDR1 and CDR2 from the germline V gene are SNHLY and FYNNEI. The CDR3 loop spans 13 amino acids. V was cut by 3 bases and J by 6 bases, with 12 bases left in between.

The sequence was obtained from a middle-aged woman who had been exposed to COVID-19. Input material: PBMCs or T cells enriched from blood (not recorded which). This chain uses TRBV2 with TRBJ2-7, with D possibly TRBD1 on 5 matching bases. The chain's CDR3 is CASSDAGQGEQYF. CDR3 nucleotides: TGTGCCAGCAGTGATGCAGGGCAGGGCGAGCAGTACTTC.